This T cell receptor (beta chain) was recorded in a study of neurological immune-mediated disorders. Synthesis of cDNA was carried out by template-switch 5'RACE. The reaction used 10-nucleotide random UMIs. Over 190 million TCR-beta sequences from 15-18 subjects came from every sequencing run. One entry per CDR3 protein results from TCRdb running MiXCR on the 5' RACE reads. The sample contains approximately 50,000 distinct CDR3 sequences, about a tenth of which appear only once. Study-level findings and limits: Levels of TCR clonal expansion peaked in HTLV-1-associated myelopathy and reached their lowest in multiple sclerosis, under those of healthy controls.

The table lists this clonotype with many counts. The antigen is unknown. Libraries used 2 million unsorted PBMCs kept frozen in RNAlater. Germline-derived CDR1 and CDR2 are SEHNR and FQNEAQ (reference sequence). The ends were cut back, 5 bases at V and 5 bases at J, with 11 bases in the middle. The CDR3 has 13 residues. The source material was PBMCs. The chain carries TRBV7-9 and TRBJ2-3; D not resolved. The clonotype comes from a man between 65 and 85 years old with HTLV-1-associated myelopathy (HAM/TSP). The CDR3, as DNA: TGTGCCAGCAGCCCGCCCCTCGGAGATACGCAGTATTTT. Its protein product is CASSPPLGDTQYF.